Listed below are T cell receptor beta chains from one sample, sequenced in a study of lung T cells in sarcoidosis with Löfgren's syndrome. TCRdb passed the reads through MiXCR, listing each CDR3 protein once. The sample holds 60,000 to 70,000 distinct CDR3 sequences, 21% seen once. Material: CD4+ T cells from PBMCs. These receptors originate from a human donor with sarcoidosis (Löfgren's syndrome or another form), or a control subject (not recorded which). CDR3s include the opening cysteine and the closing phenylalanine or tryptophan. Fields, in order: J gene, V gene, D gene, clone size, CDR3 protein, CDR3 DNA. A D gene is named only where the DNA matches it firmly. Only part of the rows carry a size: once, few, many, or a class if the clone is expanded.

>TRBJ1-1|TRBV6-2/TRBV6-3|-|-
CASSCSWTVNTEAFF
TGTGCCAGCAGTTGCTCTTGGACGGTGAACACTGAGGCTTTCTTT
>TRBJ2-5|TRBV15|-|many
CATSRDLGTQETQYF
TGTGCCACCAGCAGAGATTTAGGGACCCAAGAGACCCAGTACTTC
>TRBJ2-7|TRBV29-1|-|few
CSAEEGYEQYF
TGCAGCGCCGAAGAGGGCTACGAGCAGTACTTC
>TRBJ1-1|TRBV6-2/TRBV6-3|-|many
CASSFSYNTEAFF
TGTGCCAGCAGTTTCAGTTACAACACTGAAGCTTTCTTT
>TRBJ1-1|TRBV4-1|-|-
CASSRGGKNTEAFF
TGCGCCAGCAGCCGGGGAGGGAAGAACACTGAAGCTTTCTTT
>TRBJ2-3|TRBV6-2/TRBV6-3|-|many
CASRDRSTDTQYF
TGTGCCAGCAGAGACAGGTCTACAGATACGCAGTATTTT
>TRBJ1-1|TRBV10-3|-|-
CAISAGGQNTEAFF
TGTGCCATCAGTGCCGGGGGGCAGAACACTGAAGCTTTCTTT
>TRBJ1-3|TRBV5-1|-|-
CASSLRSDSKGNTIYF
TGCGCCAGCAGCTTGCGGTCGGACAGTAAAGGAAACACCATATATTTT
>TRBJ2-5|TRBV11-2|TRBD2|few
CASSSIGFAGGLRETQYF
TGTGCCAGCAGCTCCATCGGGTTTGCGGGGGGGCTCAGAGAGACCCAGTACTTC
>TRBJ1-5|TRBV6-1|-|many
CASSSDRGQPQHF
TGTGCCAGCAGTTCGGACAGAGGTCAGCCCCAGCATTTT
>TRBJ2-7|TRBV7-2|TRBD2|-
CASSPQSGTGFYEQYF
TGTGCCAGCAGCCCACAGAGCGGGACTGGGTTCTACGAGCAGTACTTC
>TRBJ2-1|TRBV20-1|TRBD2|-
CSARFWLAGVCNEQFF
TGCAGTGCTAGATTCTGGCTAGCGGGAGTCTGCAATGAGCAGTTCTTC
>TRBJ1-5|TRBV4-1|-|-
CASSQDPTMTKSNQPQHF
TGCGCCAGCAGCCAAGATCCTACAATGACCAAGAGCAATCAGCCCCAGCATTTT
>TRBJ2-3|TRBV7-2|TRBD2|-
CASSLVPAGGSRDTRYF
TGTGCCAGCAGCTTAGTGCCAGCGGGAGGGTCTAGAGATACGCGGTATTTT
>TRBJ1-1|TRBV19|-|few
CASSIKINTEAFF
TGTGCCAGTAGTATAAAAATAAACACTGAAGCTTTCTTT
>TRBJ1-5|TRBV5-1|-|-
CASSLAGMGNQPQHF
TGCGCCAGCAGCTTAGCGGGCATGGGCAATCAGCCCCAGCATTTT